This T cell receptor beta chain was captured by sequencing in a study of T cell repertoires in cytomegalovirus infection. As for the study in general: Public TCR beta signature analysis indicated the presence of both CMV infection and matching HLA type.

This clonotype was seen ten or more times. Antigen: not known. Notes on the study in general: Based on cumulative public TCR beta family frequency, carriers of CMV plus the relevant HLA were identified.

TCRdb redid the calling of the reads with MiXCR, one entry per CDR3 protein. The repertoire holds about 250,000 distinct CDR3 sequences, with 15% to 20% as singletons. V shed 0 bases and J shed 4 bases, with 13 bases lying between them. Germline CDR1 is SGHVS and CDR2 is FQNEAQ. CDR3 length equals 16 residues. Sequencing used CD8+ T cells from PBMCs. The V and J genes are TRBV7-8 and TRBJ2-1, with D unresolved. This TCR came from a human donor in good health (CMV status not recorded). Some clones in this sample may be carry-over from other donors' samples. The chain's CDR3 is CASSLAPPLGYNEQFF. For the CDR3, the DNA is TGTGCCAGCAGCTTAGCTCCCCCACTGGGGTACAATGAGCAGTTCTTC.